The T cell receptor (beta chain) under discussion was sequenced for a study of blood T cell repertoires in COVID-19. This study enrolled people aged about 18 to 95 from about 24 US geographic areas. Cohort allocation depended upon clinical history that participants reported. Among Cohort 3 donors, those recovered had two negative PCRs, clearance, or symptom resolution. In this sample, this clone turned up once. Its ends do not fully match the called genes, so a read error is possible. Measured with immunoSEQ multiplex PCR; TCRdb has only the in-frame clones, and not every one. The sample yields a few hundred thousand clones, roughly nine tenths seen once. The sequenced material came from PBMCs or T cells enriched from blood (not recorded which). The origin of this receptor is a woman in her 30s who had recovered from COVID-19.

The CDR3 reads CASSLQGQGNYGYTF. CDR3 sequence (DNA): TGTGCCAGTAGCTTGCAAGGACAGGGAAACTATGGCTACACCTTC. The chain joins TRBV7-2 to TRBJ1-2; 8 bases line up with TRBD1. The CDR3 sequence is 15 residues long. Germline CDR1 is SGHTA and CDR2 is FQGNSA.